The T cell receptor beta chain described here comes from a study of blood T cell repertoires in COVID-19. The data were produced by immunoSEQ multiplex PCR, yet TCRdb's version contains in-frame clones alone and is incomplete. The repertoire holds 80,000 or so clones, with roughly 90% as singletons. The CDR3 runs 13 residues. Trimming cost V 2 bases and J 4 bases, with 8 bases left between them. The germline V gene has CDR1 MDHEN and CDR2 SYDVKM. This sequence joins TRBV28 and TRBJ1-2, with a possible D match to TRBD1 (6 bases). The sample was peripheral blood. This clonotype originated in a human donor in a cohort sampled during active COVID-19. The CDR3 loop is CASSLDRTYGYTF. As DNA, the CDR3 is TGTGCCAGCAGTTTAGACAGGACCTATGGCTACACCTTC.